This TCR beta chain was captured by sequencing in a study of graft-versus-host responses after intestinal transplantation. About this clone itself: Its antigen is undetermined.

Findings and caveats of the study: Recipient marrow harbored GvH clones, some of which surfaced first in ileum or blood.

This table comes from immunoSEQ multiplex PCR, and its TCRdb copy is limited to in-frame clones, with some not included. Of around 30,000 clones in the sample, about 85% were seen once. The CDR3 covers 15 residues. V was shortened by 0 bases and J by 1 base, with 10 bases between the two germline ends. Per the germline V gene, CDR1 is SGHRS and CDR2 is YFSETQ. The chain couples TRBV5-1 to TRBJ1-1; D not resolved. This TCR was sampled from a human patient who received an intestinal transplant, so some T cells may come from the graft donor. Sequenced material: PBMCs, taken about 430 days after intestinal transplantation. As DNA, the CDR3 is TGCGCCAGCAGCTTGGCCATCTTTCAGAACACTGAAGCTTTCTTT. Its protein product is CASSLAIFQNTEAFF.